This T cell receptor (beta chain) was sequenced during a study of blood T cell repertoires in COVID-19. Sequenced by immunoSEQ multiplex PCR; TCRdb stores in-frame clones only, minus some. In the table there are about 250,000 clones, 70% to 90% of which are singletons. In its sample, this clone was seen a few times. The CDR3 length is 15 residues. Germline V gene lookup returns CDR1 SEHNR and CDR2 FQNEAQ (reference sequence). V was cut by 5 bases and J by 2 bases, with 16 bases left in between. The sequenced sample consisted of peripheral blood. The clonotype was recovered from a woman aged 55-75 years with active or convalescent COVID-19. V is TRBV7-9 and J is TRBJ2-7; a weak D match, TRBD2 (6 bases). The CDR3: CASSLTSLAAYEQYF. CDR3 nucleotides: TGTGCCAGCAGCCTAACTAGCCTAGCAGCCTACGAGCAGTACTTC.